The 20 T cell receptor beta chains below come from one sample, sequenced in a study of vaccination and CD4 T cells after COVID-19 (dated 2022 in TCRdb). According to the study, the label for this sample's treatment or condition signals: roughly 10-day PBMC culture with coronavirus spike peptide pools or control peptides (ViraFEST assay). Library method: PCR. TCRdb records Illumina iSeq 100 as the sequencer. DNA from cultured CD4+ T cells underwent TCR sequencing with the Oncomine TCR Beta short-read assay at the Johns Hopkins FTIC core. TCRdb redid the processing of the public reads, applying fastp at Q25 and MiXCR, and retained in-frame beta chains. Rows with one shared CDR3 protein collapse into an entry with the most common genes and DNA. Across this sample there are 11,000 to 15,000 distinct CDR3 sequences, with approximately 21% seen only once. 13% to 15% of the sample goes to the ten largest clones.

No antigen has been assigned to these receptors. The specimen sequenced was cultured CD4+ T cells from blood. The receptors here all came from a human donor with COVID-19.

As concerns this clonotype: Possible read error: a much larger clone is one base away. This sequence joins TRBV7-2 and TRBJ2-5; the D gene is possibly TRBD2 (8 bases). The germline V gene encodes CDR1 SGHTA and CDR2 FQGNSA. The CDR3 is made up of 17 amino acids. CDR3 loop: CANSLTGVAGTAETQYF. CDR3 in DNA: TGTGCCAACAGCCTAACAGGGGTAGCGGGAACGGCGGAGACCCAGTACTTC.

This chain connects TRBV6-1 to TRBJ2-5, with D perhaps matching TRBD1 or TRBD2 (6 bases each). V gave up 9 bases and J gave up 5 bases, with 13 bases separating them. The germline V gene encodes CDR1 MNHNS and CDR2 SASEGT. The CDR3 contains 12 residues. CDR3: CASRGAGETQYF. CDR3 bases: TGTGCCAGTAGGGGGGCAGGGGAGACCCAGTACTTC.

The rearrangement links TRBV2 to TRBJ2-3, with TRBD2 matching 10 bases. With 6 bases clipped from V and 4 bases from J, the junction kept 7 bases outside the gene matches. Germline assignment: CDR1 SNHLY and CDR2 FYNNEI. This CDR3 comprises 15 residues. The CDR3 region has the DNA TGTGCCAGCAGAACAGCGGGGGGGCCGTCAGATACGCAGTATTTT. It yields the protein CASRTAGGPSDTQYF.

V is TRBV20-1 and J is TRBJ2-5; 8 nucleotides line up with TRBD2. The CDR3 has 14 amino acids. Per germline, CDR1 DFQATT and CDR2 SNEGSKA (reference sequence). V lost 4 bases, J lost 5 bases, and 9 bases stayed unmatched. The DNA for the CDR3 is TGCAGTGCTAAGGGAGCGGGGGCCGGGGAGACCCAGTACTTC. It specifies CSAKGAGAGETQYF.

The V gene is TRBV5-1, the J gene TRBJ2-3; TRBD2 agrees at 9 bases. With 1 base clipped from V and 6 bases from J, the junction kept 3 bases outside the gene matches. The CDR3 runs 14 residues. CDR1 and CDR2 (germline): SGHRS, YFSETQ. The CDR3 is CASSLPSGVDTQYF. CDR3 DNA sequence: TGCGCCAGCAGCTTGCCTAGCGGGGTTGATACGCAGTATTTT.

The chain combines TRBV4-3 with TRBJ1-2, with D perhaps matching TRBD1 (6 bases). From germline, CDR1 is LGHNA and CDR2 YSLEER. This CDR3 comprises 15 residues. V was shortened by 3 bases and J by 3 bases, with 14 bases between the two germline ends. CDR3 sequence (DNA): TGCGCCAGCAGCCAGGCCCCGGGGGCCCACTATGGCTACACCTTC. This gives the protein CASSQAPGAHYGYTF.

V is TRBV4-3 and J is TRBJ1-2, with D perhaps TRBD1 (5 bases). This CDR3 contains 15 residues. The V end was cut by 1 base, the J end by 4 bases, with 13 bases between. The germline V gene encodes CDR1 LGHNA and CDR2 YSLEER. For the CDR3, the DNA is TGCGCCAGCAGCCAAGTGGGGCTTTCTGCCTATGGCTACACCTTC. Its translation is CASSQVGLSAYGYTF.

The table lists this clonotype with a few counts. The chain couples TRBV10-3 to TRBJ1-2; D not certain. The CDR3 extends over 10 amino acids. Per the germline V gene, CDR1 is ENHRY and CDR2 is SYGVKD. The ends were cut back, 3 bases at V and 8 bases at J, with 4 bases in the middle. The chain's CDR3 is CAISDSGYTF. Here the CDR3 DNA reads TGTGCCATCAGTGACAGCGGCTACACCTTC.

This clonotype has just a few counts. The J gene is TRBJ2-1, the V gene TRBV5-4; possible D gene TRBD1, 6 bases. Trimming took off 3 bases at V and 8 bases at J, with 12 bases between the two ends. Germline V gene sequence: CDR1 SGHNT, CDR2 YYREEE (reference sequence). The CDR3 totals 13 residues. CDR3 bases: TGTGCCAGCAGCTCGACAGGAGAGGATGAGCAGTTCTTC. This translates into CASSSTGEDEQFF.

The rearrangement uses TRBV5-1 and TRBJ2-5, with D possibly TRBD2 on 6 matching bases. Germline CDR1 and CDR2: SGHRS and YFSETQ. V was pared by 6 bases and J by 3 bases, with 18 bases between. This CDR3 has 15 amino acids. This CDR3 reads CASTIDGTAEETQYF. The CDR3, as DNA: TGCGCCAGCACCATCGACGGGACTGCCGAAGAGACCCAGTACTTC.

This clonotype has more than one count but fewer than ten. V gene TRBV6-5 combines with J gene TRBJ2-2, with D perhaps matching TRBD1 (5 bases). The CDR3 has 14 residues. Per the germline V gene, CDR1 is MNHEY and CDR2 is SVGAGI. V shed 4 bases and J shed 3 bases, with 9 bases lying between them. The CDR3 DNA is TGTGCCAGCAGTTCTCTAGGGGACACCGGGGAGCTGTTTTTT. This codes for CASSSLGDTGELFF.

The genes are TRBV29-1 and TRBJ2-3; a possible D gene is TRBD2 (5 bases). The CDR3 is 13 amino acids. Trimming removed 0 bases at V and 5 bases at J, with 9 bases between. Germline loops: CDR1 SQVTM, CDR2 ANQGSEA. In nucleotides, the CDR3 is TGCAGCGTTGAAGATCGGGGTAGAGATACGCAGTATTTT. This codes for CSVEDRGRDTQYF.

This rearrangement joins TRBV6-1 to TRBJ2-7; 8 bases align to TRBD2. V dropped 6 bases and J dropped 1; count of bases not matched to a gene: 11. Per the germline V gene, CDR1 is MNHNS and CDR2 is SASEGT. This CDR3 is 16 amino acids long. CDR3 amino acids: CASRPTQAGGSYEQYF. CDR3 bases: TGTGCCAGCAGACCCACACAGGCGGGGGGTTCCTACGAGCAGTACTTC.

This sequence joins TRBV28 and TRBJ2-3; 8 bases map to TRBD1. The V segment lost 5 bases and the J segment 3 bases; nucleotides outside the gene matches: 7. This CDR3 is 15 amino acids long. CDR1 is MDHEN, CDR2 SYDVKM, per germline. CDR3 region: CASSLRDRSTDTQYF. CDR3 DNA sequence: TGTGCCAGCAGTCTAAGGGACAGGTCGACAGATACGCAGTATTTT.

This clonotype was detected a few times. As DNA, the CDR3 is TGCAGCGTTGCAAGGGGCCACAAGCAGTACTTC. Amino acids: CSVARGHKQYF. The chain carries TRBV29-1 and TRBJ2-7, with D possibly matching TRBD1 (5 bases). Germline values: CDR1 SQVTM, CDR2 ANQGSEA. The CDR3 length is 11 residues. V was cut by 4 bases and J by 8 bases, with 12 bases left in between.

The chain carries TRBV6-1 and TRBJ1-5; no definite D call. Germline lookup yields CDR1 MNHNS and CDR2 SASEGT. The CDR3 runs to 13 residues. V lost 6 bases and J lost 1, with 7 bases in between. The CDR3 is CASSRPSNQPQHF. DNA of the CDR3: TGTGCCAGCAGCCGACCAAGCAATCAGCCCCAGCATTTT.

This rearrangement joins TRBV12-3 or TRBV12-4 to TRBJ1-2; D remains ambiguous. CDR3 length: 12 residues. V lost 8 bases and J lost 10, with 17 bases in between. Here the CDR3 reads CASGSLRKIYTF. As DNA, the CDR3 is TGTGCCAGCGGATCTCTCCGGAAGATCTACACCTTC.

This clonotype was recorded a few times. This sequence joins TRBV20-1 and TRBJ2-1, with 8 nucleotides matching TRBD1. This CDR3 comprises 16 residues. The V gene's germline CDR1 is DFQATT and CDR2 SNEGSKA (reference sequence). The V and J ends lost 0 bases and 4 bases, in that order; junction bases with no gene match: 8. In DNA, the CDR3 is TGCAGTGCTAGAGATCGGACAGGGATTAAATACAATGAGCAGTTCTTC. It codes for CSARDRTGIKYNEQFF.

The genes are TRBV28 and TRBJ1-5; D possibly corresponds to TRBD1 (5 bases). Trimming stripped 3 bases from V and 2 bases from J, with 11 bases between. CDR1 MDHEN and CDR2 SYDVKM come from the germline V gene. This CDR3 spans 15 amino acids. CDR3 protein: CASSFLRGGNQPQHF. The CDR3 bases are TGTGCCAGCAGTTTCCTCCGGGGGGGCAATCAGCCCCAGCATTTT.

The chain couples TRBV14 to TRBJ1-6, with D tentatively TRBD1 (5 bases). Germline CDR1 is SGHDN and CDR2 is FVKESK. Trimming took off 4 bases at V and 9 bases at J, with 16 bases between the two ends. This CDR3 comprises 15 residues. The CDR3 coding sequence is TGTGCCAGCAGCCCCACTAGGGGCGCGGCTTCACCCCTCCACTTT. Its translation: CASSPTRGAASPLHF.